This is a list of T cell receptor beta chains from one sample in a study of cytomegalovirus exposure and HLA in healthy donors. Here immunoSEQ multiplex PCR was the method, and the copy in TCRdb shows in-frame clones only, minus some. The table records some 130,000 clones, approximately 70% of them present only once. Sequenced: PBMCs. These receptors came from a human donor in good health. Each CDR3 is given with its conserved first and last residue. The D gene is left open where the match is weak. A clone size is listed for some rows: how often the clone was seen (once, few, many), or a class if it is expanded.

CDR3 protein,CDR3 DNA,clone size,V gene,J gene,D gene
CASSVGAGGSYEQYF,TGTGCCAGCAGTGTAGGGGCAGGGGGTTCCTACGAGCAGTACTTC,-,TRBV2,TRBJ2-7,TRBD1
CASSLDRLGQPQHF,TGTGCCAGCTCACTTGACAGGCTGGGGCAGCCCCAGCATTTT,-,TRBV18,TRBJ1-5,-
CASNSGHRDLSYEQYF,TGTGCCAGCAACAGTGGTCACCGGGACTTGTCCTACGAGCAGTACTTC,-,TRBV28,TRBJ2-7,-
CASSQGRKTGNTIYF,TGTGCCAGCAGCCAAGGGAGGAAAACTGGAAACACCATATATTTT,-,TRBV4-2,TRBJ1-3,-
CASSPTGLKGTDTQYF,TGTGCCAGCAGTCCTACAGGCCTGAAGGGCACAGATACGCAGTATTTT,few,TRBV6-4,TRBJ2-3,-
CASTLSRSTDTQYF,TGTGCCAGCACCCTAAGCCGCTCCACAGATACGCAGTATTTT,-,TRBV28,TRBJ2-3,-
CASTEQGQNNSPLHF,TGTGCCAGCACGGAACAGGGGCAGAATAATTCACCCCTCCACTTT,-,TRBV27,TRBJ1-6,TRBD1
CATSSSQKDTQYF,TGTGCCACCAGCAGCAGTCAAAAAGATACGCAGTATTTT,-,TRBV15,TRBJ2-3,-
CASSDSRTGELFF,TGTGCCAGCAGTGATTCTAGGACCGGGGAGCTGTTTTTT,-,TRBV2,TRBJ2-2,-
CASSTQGGYNEQFF,TGTGCCAGCAGCACTCAGGGGGGCTACAATGAGCAGTTCTTC,-,TRBV5-4,TRBJ2-1,-
CASSLGLATEQYF,TGTGCCAGCAGCCTCGGACTAGCGACCGAGCAGTACTTC,-,TRBV11-2,TRBJ2-7,TRBD2
CASSHGGLNQPQHF,TGTGCCAGCTCCCACGGGGGGCTGAATCAGCCCCAGCATTTT,-,TRBV18,TRBJ1-5,-
CASRFGGYNEQFF,TGTGCCAGTAGGTTCGGGGGTTACAATGAGCAGTTCTTC,few,TRBV19,TRBJ2-1,-
CASSPGQDPSQWPQHF,TGCGCCAGCAGCCCGGGACAGGACCCGTCCCAATGGCCCCAGCATTTT,-,TRBV4-1,TRBJ1-5,TRBD1
CASSSGDSYEQYF,TGTGCCAGCAGTTCCGGGGACTCCTACGAGCAGTACTTC,-,TRBV28,TRBJ2-7,-
CASSPSPPPNRDIQYF,TGTGCCAGCAGTCCCTCCCCTCCCCCGAATAGAGACATTCAGTACTTC,-,TRBV27,TRBJ2-4,-
CASSPPAGTGCFF,TGTGCCAGCTCACCACCGGCGGGGACAGGGTGTTTCTTC,-,TRBV18,TRBJ2-1,TRBD1
CASSLDSGGLSAEQYF,TGTGCCAGCAGCTTAGATTCAGGGGGCCTCTCGGCCGAGCAGTACTTC,-,TRBV7-6,TRBJ2-7,TRBD1
CASSPAVAGARGGELFF,TGTGCCAGCAGCCCAGCGGTAGCGGGAGCAAGGGGCGGGGAGCTGTTTTTT,-,TRBV7-6,TRBJ2-2,TRBD2
CASSPSGNNYGYTF,TGCGCCAGCAGCCCTTCAGGGAATAACTATGGCTACACCTTC,few,TRBV10-2,TRBJ1-2,-
CSVAGGKDTQYF,TGCAGCGTTGCGGGAGGGAAAGATACGCAGTATTTT,-,TRBV29-1,TRBJ2-3,TRBD2
CASSYSIGGTEAFF,TGTGCCAGCAGTTACTCTATCGGGGGCACTGAAGCTTTCTTT,-,TRBV6-5,TRBJ1-1,-
CASRWGGTGEQYF,TGTGCCAGTCGGTGGGGCGGGACGGGCGAGCAGTACTTC,few,TRBV27,TRBJ2-7,-
CASTLSGQGVYTQYF,TGTGCCAGTACCCTTTCGGGACAGGGGGTATATACGCAGTATTTT,-,TRBV19,TRBJ2-3,TRBD1
CASSVSQGAYNEQFF,TGTGCCAGCAGCGTAAGCCAGGGGGCCTACAATGAGCAGTTCTTC,-,TRBV9,TRBJ2-1,TRBD1
CASSLDTSGLSGTQYF,TGCGCCAGCAGCTTGGACACTAGCGGGTTGTCCGGTACGCAGTATTTT,few,TRBV5-1,TRBJ2-3,TRBD2
CASSQDTGATEQYF,TGCGCCAGCAGCCAAGATACGGGAGCGACCGAGCAGTACTTC,-,TRBV4-3,TRBJ2-7,-
CASSRQGKVEKLFF,TGTGCCAGCTCCCGACAGGGGAAGGTTGAAAAACTGTTTTTT,-,TRBV18,TRBJ1-4,TRBD1
CASSQDPMTGEQYF,TGCGCCAGCAGCCAAGACCCCATGACAGGCGAGCAGTACTTC,-,TRBV4-3,TRBJ2-7,-
CASSFEDTQYF,TGTGCCAGCAGCTTCGAGGATACGCAGTATTTT,-,TRBV5-6,TRBJ2-3,-
CASSIAGLPSYEQYF,TGTGCCAGTAGTATAGCGGGACTCCCGTCCTACGAGCAGTACTTC,-,TRBV19,TRBJ2-7,-
CASSVDGTSGNEQFF,TGTGCCAGCAGCGTAGACGGGACTAGCGGGAATGAGCAGTTCTTC,-,TRBV9,TRBJ2-1,TRBD2
CASSKDSSLFYEQYF,TGCGCCAGCAGCAAAGACAGCAGTCTATTCTACGAGCAGTACTTC,-,TRBV5-1,TRBJ2-7,-
CASSFSSGSSNEQYF,TGTGCCAGCAGCTTCTCTAGCGGGAGTTCTAACGAGCAGTACTTC,few,TRBV11-2,TRBJ2-7,TRBD2
CASSILGFPREQYF,TGCGCCAGCAGCATACTCGGGTTCCCGCGCGAGCAGTACTTC,-,TRBV5-1,TRBJ2-7,-
CASSSTGASNQPQHF,TGTGCCAGCAGTTCGACAGGGGCGAGTAATCAGCCCCAGCATTTT,-,TRBV6-5,TRBJ1-5,TRBD1
CASRTEETQYF,TGTGCCAGCAGGACAGAAGAGACCCAGTACTTC,-,TRBV2,TRBJ2-5,-
CASRAGGRITNYGYTF,TGTGCCAGCAGGGCAGGGGGCCGGATAACTAACTATGGCTACACCTTC,-,TRBV21-1,TRBJ1-2,-
CASSPGTENSPLHF,TGTGCCAGCAGTCCTGGGACAGAGAATTCACCCCTCCACTTT,-,TRBV7-9,TRBJ1-6,TRBD1
CASNPGQDAGNTIYF,TGTGCCAGCAACCCGGGACAGGATGCCGGAAACACCATATATTTT,-,TRBV28,TRBJ1-3,TRBD1
CASSMGTSGTSEQYF,TGTGCCAGTAGTATGGGGACTAGCGGGACCTCCGAGCAGTACTTC,-,TRBV19,TRBJ2-7,TRBD2
CASSRTSGFYNEQFF,TGTGCCAGCAGCCGGACTAGCGGGTTCTACAATGAGCAGTTCTTC,-,TRBV7-2,TRBJ2-1,TRBD2
CASSETIQINEKLFF,TGTGCCAGCAGTGAGACAATACAGATAAATGAAAAACTGTTTTTT,-,TRBV2,TRBJ1-4,-
CASRQDRGNQPQHF,TGTGCCAGCAGACAAGACAGGGGCAATCAGCCCCAGCATTTT,few,TRBV6-5,TRBJ1-5,TRBD1
CASSDEREGGSEQFF,TGTGCCAGCAGTGACGAGCGGGAGGGTGGAAGTGAGCAGTTCTTC,few,TRBV6-4,TRBJ2-1,TRBD2